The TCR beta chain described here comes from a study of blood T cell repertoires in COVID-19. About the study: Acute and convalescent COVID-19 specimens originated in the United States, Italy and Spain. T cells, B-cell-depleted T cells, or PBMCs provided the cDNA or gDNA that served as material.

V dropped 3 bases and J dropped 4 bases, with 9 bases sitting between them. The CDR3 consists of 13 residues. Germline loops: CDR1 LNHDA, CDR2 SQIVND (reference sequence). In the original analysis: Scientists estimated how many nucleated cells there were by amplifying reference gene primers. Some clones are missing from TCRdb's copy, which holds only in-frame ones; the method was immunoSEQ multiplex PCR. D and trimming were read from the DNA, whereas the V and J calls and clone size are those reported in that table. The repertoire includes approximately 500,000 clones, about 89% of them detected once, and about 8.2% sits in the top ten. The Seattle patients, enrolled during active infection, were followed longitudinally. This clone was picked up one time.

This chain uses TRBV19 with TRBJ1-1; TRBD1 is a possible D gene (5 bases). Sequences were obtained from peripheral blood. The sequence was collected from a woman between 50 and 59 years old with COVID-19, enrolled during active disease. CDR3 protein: CASSIRRGTEAFF. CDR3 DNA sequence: TGTGCCAGTAGTATTAGGAGGGGCACTGAAGCTTTCTTT.